The next 19 T cell receptor beta chains were all read from a single sample in a study of shared clonotypes between healthy human individuals. TCRdb's table, derived via immunoSEQ multiplex PCR, lists solely in-frame clones and lacks some. The sample yields about 1.1 million clones, 70% to 80% seen once. Sequencing was done on a sample of memory CD4+ T cells from PBMCs. Subset denoted: CD45RA-negative fraction. These receptors originate from a man aged 18 to 29 in good health. Some clones in this sample may be carry-over from other donors' samples.

The V call is TRBV11-3, the J call TRBJ2-1; 8 nucleotides line up with TRBD1. The CDR3 runs 15 residues. Losses at the gene ends were 3 bases for V and 4 bases for J; bases not matched to a gene: 5. CDR1 is SGHNT and CDR2 is YENEEA in the germline V gene. CDR3 in amino acids: CASSFGQGGYNEQFF. DNA of the CDR3: TGTGCCAGCAGCTTCGGACAGGGTGGATACAATGAGCAGTTCTTC.

V usage is TRBV6-5 and J usage is TRBJ2-7; 7 bases are a match to TRBD1. The germline CDR1 and CDR2 sequences are MNHEY and SVGAGI. The CDR3 contains 13 residues. The V segment lost 5 bases and the J segment 5 bases; nucleotides outside the gene matches: 6. Here the CDR3 reads CASSGQVGDEQYF. The CDR3 DNA follows: TGTGCCAGCAGTGGACAGGTCGGCGACGAGCAGTACTTC.

About this clone itself: The identical CDR3 is also encoded by other nucleotide sequences in the sample. The V call is TRBV7-6, the J call TRBJ2-3, with TRBD2 matching over 8 bases. The V gene's germline CDR1 is SGHVS and CDR2 FNYEAQ. The CDR3 spans 16 residues. With 5 bases clipped from V and 2 bases from J, the junction kept 9 bases outside the gene matches. This chain's CDR3 is CASSPREGPYTDTQYF. CDR3 sequence (DNA): TGTGCCAGCAGCCCCCGGGAGGGGCCATACACAGATACGCAGTATTTT.

The chain is built from TRBV10-3 and TRBJ2-1; possible D gene TRBD2, 5 bases. CDR3 length: 15 residues. Trimming pared 9 bases from V and 0 bases from J, leaving 15 bases between. CDR1 and CDR2 from the germline V gene are ENHRY and SYGVKD. CDR3 sequence (DNA): TGTGCCATTAACCCCTCGGGGAGCTCCTACAATGAGCAGTTCTTC. It encodes CAINPSGSSYNEQFF.

The chain employs TRBV15 and TRBJ2-2; 11 bases line up with TRBD1. This CDR3 contains 18 residues. Per germline, CDR1 LNHNV and CDR2 YYDKDF (reference sequence). V lost 5 bases to trimming and J lost 7 bases; unmatched junction nucleotides: 15. The CDR3 protein is CATSSPPGQGARGGELFF. CDR3 bases: TGTGCCACCAGCTCCCCCCCAGGACAGGGGGCCCGAGGCGGGGAGCTGTTTTTT.

The J gene is TRBJ2-7, the V gene TRBV7-9; D perhaps matches TRBD1 (5 bases). Trimming pared 4 bases from V and 2 bases from J, leaving 9 bases between. CDR1 and CDR2 (germline): SEHNR, FQNEAQ (reference sequence). CDR3 length: 13 amino acids. CDR3 residues: CASSSRTPYEQYF. The DNA for the CDR3 is TGTGCCAGCAGCTCCAGGACACCCTACGAGCAGTACTTC.

In its sample, this clone was seen a few times. The rearrangement joins TRBV6-5 to TRBJ2-1; 9 bases are a match to TRBD2. Germline assignment: CDR1 MNHEY and CDR2 SVGAGI. V shed 5 bases, J shed 5 bases, and the junction held 7 bases outside the gene matches. The CDR3 extends over 15 amino acids. CDR3 in DNA: TGTGCCAGCAGTACCGGGACTAGCTGGGACAATGAGCAGTTCTTC. Translating it yields CASSTGTSWDNEQFF.

The rearrangement uses TRBV2 and TRBJ2-6; TRBD1 aligns across 10 bases. Per germline, CDR1 SNHLY and CDR2 FYNNEI. The CDR3 is made up of 17 amino acids. V dropped 7 bases and J dropped 3; count of bases not matched to a gene: 9. CDR3 sequence (DNA): TGTGCCAGCACTGGGACAGGGGCTAGACTTGGGGCCAACGTCCTGACTTTC. Protein: CASTGTGARLGANVLTF.

The table lists this clone with many counts. At one of its ends the junction is not consistent with the germline gene, which may arise from a read error. Other DNA sequences in the same sample also yield this CDR3. V is TRBV30 and J is TRBJ1-2; possibly TRBD1 for D (6 bases). The CDR3 has 13 residues. Germline-derived CDR1 and CDR2 are GTSNPN and SVGIG (reference sequence). The CDR3: CAWRQGPKYGYTF. In nucleotides, the CDR3 is TGTGCCTGGAGACAGGGCCCTAAGTATGGCTACACCTTC.

This rearrangement joins TRBV6-4 to TRBJ2-2, with D tentatively TRBD2 (6 bases). The CDR3 is 12 amino acids. Germline CDR1 reads MRHNA; CDR2 reads SNTAGT. Deletions cut 6 bases from V and 7 bases from J, with 9 bases between. In DNA, the CDR3 is TGTGCCAGCAGATCGGGAGTCGGGGAGCTGTTTTTT. Translation: CASRSGVGELFF.

As DNA, the CDR3 is TGTGCCAGCAGCGTAGCGGCAGGGGGCGTCTACGAGCAGTACTTC. Its translation: CASSVAAGGVYEQYF. The chain recombines TRBV9 with TRBJ2-7; 8 nucleotides match TRBD1. The germline V gene has CDR1 SGDLS and CDR2 YYNGEE. The CDR3 is 15 amino acids. The V segment lost 0 bases and the J segment 3 bases; nucleotides outside the gene matches: 5.

The gene calls are TRBV30 and TRBJ2-7; the match to TRBD1 covers 7 bases. The CDR3 spans 13 residues. V was clipped by 1 base and J by 4 bases; unmatched bases: 4. Germline lookup yields CDR1 GTSNPN and CDR2 SVGIG (reference sequence). The CDR3 region has the DNA TGTGCCTGGAGTGGGGACAGTAATTACGAGCAGTACTTC. Amino acids: CAWSGDSNYEQYF.

The V call is TRBV10-3, the J call TRBJ1-3, with a possible D match to TRBD1 (5 bases). The ends were cut back, 6 bases at V and 0 bases at J, with 12 bases in the middle. The CDR3 has 15 amino acids. Germline CDR1 is ENHRY and CDR2 is SYGVKD. CDR3 sequence (DNA): TGTGCCATCAGCCAGGGTGTAAGCTCTGGAAACACCATATATTTT. This sequence encodes CAISQGVSSGNTIYF.

The genes are TRBV6-1 and TRBJ1-2; D not resolved. The V and J ends lost 4 bases and 1 base respectively, with 7 bases between them. Germline lookup yields CDR1 MNHNS and CDR2 SASEGT. This CDR3 region has 13 residues. The CDR3 reads CASSVTVNYGYTF. The CDR3, as DNA: TGTGCCAGCAGTGTGACCGTTAACTATGGCTACACCTTC.

About this clone itself: The identical CDR3 is also encoded by other nucleotide sequences in the sample. The rearrangement links TRBV19 to TRBJ1-1; D is unresolved. V was shortened by 3 bases and J by 0 bases, with 5 bases between the two germline ends. The CDR3 contains 13 residues. Germline loops: CDR1 LNHDA, CDR2 SQIVND (reference sequence). The chain's CDR3 is CASSIRLNTEAFF. The CDR3 bases are TGTGCCAGTAGTATTCGTCTGAACACTGAAGCTTTCTTT.

This chain links TRBV5-1 with TRBJ1-4; the D gene is possibly TRBD1 (5 bases). The ends were cut back, 4 bases at V and 4 bases at J, with 8 bases in the middle. Germline V gene data show CDR1 as SGHRS and CDR2 as YFSETQ. The CDR3 runs 13 residues. The CDR3 sequence is CASSGGRNEKLFF. In nucleotides, the CDR3 is TGCGCCAGCAGCGGGGGACGTAATGAAAAACTGTTTTTT.

The rearrangement uses TRBV5-4 and TRBJ1-1; D not certain. With 4 bases removed from V and 2 bases from J, the gap between germline ends came to 21 bases. The CDR3 consists of 17 residues. Germline V lookup: CDR1 SGHNT, CDR2 YYREEE (reference sequence). The CDR3 protein is CASSPPTGPPGNTEAFF. For the CDR3, the DNA is TGTGCCAGCAGCCCGCCCACCGGGCCCCCGGGCAACACTGAAGCTTTCTTT. The full variable domain, with the rest looked up from reference TRBV5-4 and TRBJ1-1, is ETGVTQSPTHLIKTRGQQVTLRCSSQSGHNTVSWYQQALGQGPQFIFQYYREEENGRGNFPPRFSGLQFPNYSSELNVNALELDDSALYLCASSPPTGPPGNTEAFFGQGTRLTVV.

This clone occurred once. The chain has TRBV11-2 and TRBJ1-2, with D possibly TRBD1 on 6 matching bases. V lost 5 bases and J lost 6, with 25 bases in between. The V gene's germline CDR1 is SGHAT and CDR2 FQNNGV. CDR3 length equals 17 residues. CDR3 loop: CASSPWGVNRDPDGYTF. CDR3 bases: TGTGCCAGCAGCCCATGGGGGGTCAACAGGGATCCAGATGGCTACACCTTC.

J is TRBJ2-7 and V is TRBV5-1; 9 bases align to TRBD2. The CDR3 runs 12 residues. The junction had 3 bases not matched to a gene; V was cut back by 2 bases and J by 9 bases. Germline values: CDR1 SGHRS, CDR2 YFSETQ. DNA for the CDR3: TGCGCCAGCAGCTTAGGGCGGGAGGGGCAGTACTTC. Translating it yields CASSLGREGQYF.